This T cell receptor beta chain came from a study of T cell responses to AZD1222 COVID-19 vaccine. As for this clone: Antigen specificity is unknown.

Points from the study as a whole: None of the repertoires were sampled until the peak T cell response had passed. Unmutated variant regions are reportedly targeted by nearly half of spike-specific TCRs. Spike was spanned by vaccine-associated CD4 TCRs, with dominance at 160-218 and 743-854.

The CDR3 extends over 12 amino acids. The germline CDR1 and CDR2 sequences are LGHDT and YNNKEL (reference sequence). V was cut by 4 bases and J by 3 bases, with 5 bases left in between. Profiled with immunoSEQ multiplex PCR; TCRdb holds only in-frame clones, not every one. This table holds about 100,000 clones, roughly 88% found once. The specimen comprised peripheral blood, sampled on day 0 of AZD1222 vaccination. This TCR was sampled from an adult in good health. V usage is TRBV3-1 (or the pseudogene TRBV3-2) and J usage is TRBJ2-3; the D is unclear. The CDR3: CASSPTTDTQYF. The CDR3 DNA reads as TGTGCCAGCAGCCCCACTACAGATACGCAGTATTTT.